Following are 19 T cell receptor beta chains from one sample sequenced in a study of identical twins. TCRdb re-called the 5' RACE reads with MiXCR, one entry per CDR3 protein. The table includes 500,000 to 600,000 distinct CDR3 sequences, around 20% detected once. These records were also assigned to another study, of T cells expressing NK-cell markers.

The sequenced sample was CD4+ T cells sorted from blood. The source is a woman between 18 and 30 years old in good health.

The CDR3 spells CSARRRDDLGYGYTF. The CDR3 bases are TGCAGTGCAAGGCGGCGGGACGACCTTGGCTATGGCTACACCTTC. This sequence joins TRBV20-1 and TRBJ1-2; possibly TRBD1 for D (5 bases). V lost 6 bases to trimming and J lost 4 bases, with 21 bases between them. Germline values: CDR1 DFQATT, CDR2 SNEGSKA (reference sequence). This CDR3 spans 15 amino acids.

This clonotype was seen more than once but under ten times. The chain has TRBV9 and TRBJ2-1; 11 bases line up with TRBD1. Germline V CDR1 and CDR2: SGDLS, YYNGEE. The CDR3 length is 15 residues. V was clipped by 4 bases and J by 5 bases; unmatched bases: 5. CDR3 loop: CASSPRTGGNNEQFF. DNA for the CDR3: TGTGCCAGCAGCCCTAGGACAGGGGGCAACAATGAGCAGTTCTTC.

The chain uses TRBV25-1 and TRBJ2-3; D unclear. The germline V gene has CDR1 MGHDK and CDR2 SYGVNS. The CDR3 consists of 13 residues. Trimming stripped 8 bases from V and 0 bases from J, with 9 bases between. The CDR3: CASGVGSTDTQYF. The CDR3 coding sequence is TGTGCCAGCGGGGTGGGGAGCACAGATACGCAGTATTTT.

This clonotype has a handful of counts. This chain connects TRBV5-1 to TRBJ1-1; the D is unclear. Trimming pared 3 bases from V and 1 base from J, leaving 7 bases between. CDR1 is SGHRS, CDR2 YFSETQ, per germline. The CDR3 extends over 13 amino acids. The DNA for the CDR3 is TGCGCCAGCAGCTCGTACTCGAACACTGAAGCTTTCTTT. Residues: CASSSYSNTEAFF.

CDR3 DNA sequence: TGCGCCAGCAGCTCAGCGGGGGCCTCCTACAATGAGCAGTTCTTC. It codes for CASSSAGASYNEQFF. The chain joins TRBV5-1 to TRBJ2-1; 8 nucleotides agree with TRBD2. The CDR3 spans 15 residues. In germline, CDR1 is SGHRS, CDR2 YFSETQ. The V and J ends lost 3 bases and 0 bases, in that order; junction bases with no gene match: 2.

This chain uses TRBV7-9 with TRBJ2-3; D not resolved. V lost 5 bases to trimming and J lost 6 bases, with 9 bases between them. The CDR3 contains 12 residues. In germline, CDR1 is SEHNR, CDR2 FQNEAQ (reference sequence). The CDR3 loop reads CASSATADTQYF. CDR3 nucleotide sequence: TGTGCCAGCAGCGCAACGGCTGATACGCAGTATTTT.

A few counts support this clonotype. V is TRBV3-1 and J is TRBJ2-7; 8 nucleotides line up with TRBD2. V lost 4 bases, J lost 2 bases, and 4 bases stayed unmatched. Germline CDR1 reads LGHDT; CDR2 reads YNNKEL (reference sequence). The CDR3 has 14 amino acids. The CDR3 DNA reads as TGTGCCAGCAGCCGTGGAGCGGGGGCCTACGAGCAGTACTTC. It is translated as CASSRGAGAYEQYF.

This clonotype turned up a few times. This chain links TRBV4-1 with TRBJ2-4; 9 bases line up with TRBD1. In germline, CDR1 is MGHRA, CDR2 YSYEKL. V lost 4 bases, J lost 4 bases, and 8 bases stayed unmatched. The CDR3 consists of 16 residues. CDR3 nucleotide sequence: TGCGCCAGCAGCCTCCGGACAGGGGAGGGGAAAAACATTCAGTACTTC. It is translated as CASSLRTGEGKNIQYF.

The V and J genes are TRBV20-1 and TRBJ2-1; TRBD1 aligns across 9 bases. The CDR3 runs to 14 residues. Germline V CDR1 and CDR2: DFQATT, SNEGSKA (reference sequence). V gave up 4 bases and J gave up 6 bases; unmatched junction bases: 7. CDR3 coding DNA: TGCAGTGCTAAGATCGGGACAGGGATCAATGAGCAGTTCTTC. The encoded protein is CSAKIGTGINEQFF.

At least ten counts were recorded for this clonotype. The chain is built from TRBV5-4 and TRBJ2-1; D is possibly TRBD2 (6 bases). CDR1 and CDR2 (germline): SGHNT, YYREEE (reference sequence). The CDR3 has 16 residues. V lost 0 bases and J 4 bases, leaving 14 bases between the germline ends. This chain's CDR3 is CASSLGSGLPYNEQFF. In DNA form, the CDR3 reads TGTGCCAGCAGCTTGGGGTCGGGACTCCCTTACAATGAGCAGTTCTTC. The complete variable domain, with remaining parts taken from reference TRBV5-4 and TRBJ2-1, reads ETGVTQSPTHLIKTRGQQVTLRCSSQSGHNTVSWYQQALGQGPQFIFQYYREEENGRGNFPPRFSGLQFPNYSSELNVNALELDDSALYLCASSLGSGLPYNEQFFGPGTRLTVL.

This sequence joins TRBV12-3 or TRBV12-4 and TRBJ1-2, with a tentative D call TRBD1 (5 bases). Deletions cut 5 bases from V and 5 bases from J, with 12 bases between. The CDR3 is 13 residues long. The CDR3 sequence is CASSPRDRYGYTF. The CDR3 DNA reads TGTGCCAGCAGTCCGAGAGACAGATATGGCTACACCTTC.

The chain combines TRBV4-2 with TRBJ2-7; D perhaps matches TRBD2 (5 bases). CDR1 is LGHNA and CDR2 is YNFKEQ in the germline V gene. Between the trimmed V and J ends, which lost 1 base and 6 bases, there was a span of 10 bases. This CDR3 contains 13 residues. The CDR3 loop reads CASSQVGSGEQYF. CDR3 coding DNA: TGTGCCAGCAGCCAAGTCGGCAGCGGCGAGCAGTACTTC.

This clonotype was detected a few times. The CDR3 region is CASSFRVTGESYEQYF. CDR3 coding DNA: TGCGCCAGCAGCTTTAGGGTGACGGGGGAGTCCTACGAGCAGTACTTC. The V and J genes are TRBV5-1 and TRBJ2-7; D is perhaps TRBD2 (6 bases). The CDR3 extends over 16 amino acids. The germline V gene has CDR1 SGHRS and CDR2 YFSETQ. Deletions cut 2 bases from V and 1 base from J, with 16 bases between.

There are a few counts of this clonotype. The CDR3 protein is CATRPDYRNNEQFF. The CDR3 DNA sequence: TGTGCCACTCGCCCGGACTACAGGAACAATGAGCAGTTCTTC. The chain combines TRBV6-2 or TRBV6-3 with TRBJ2-1, with D possibly matching TRBD2 (6 bases). The germline gives CDR1 MNHEY, CDR2 SVGEGT. The CDR3 sequence is 14 residues long. V dropped 10 bases and J dropped 5 bases, with 18 bases sitting between them.

In its sample, this clonotype was seen a few times. This chain joins TRBV20-1 and TRBJ2-2; D is ambiguous. The CDR3 totals 13 residues. The V end was cut by 1 base, the J end by 2 bases, with 5 bases between. Germline CDR1 DFQATT, CDR2 SNEGSKA (reference sequence). Here the CDR3 reads CSARGLNTGELFF. In nucleotides, the CDR3 is TGCAGTGCTAGAGGGCTTAACACCGGGGAGCTGTTTTTT.

The V call is TRBV12-3 or TRBV12-4, the J call TRBJ1-6; 8 bases align to TRBD1. CDR3 length: 17 residues. Trimming removed 6 bases from V and 0 bases from J; junction bases left unmatched: 7. The DNA for the CDR3 is TGTGCCAGCAGCAACCACAGGGGGAGCTCCTATAATTCACCCCTCCACTTT. Translation gives CASSNHRGSSYNSPLHF.

J is TRBJ2-7 and V is TRBV9; D gene uncertain. The CDR3 loop spans 14 amino acids. CDR1 is SGDLS and CDR2 is YYNGEE in the germline V gene. Trimming stripped 3 bases from V and 0 bases from J, with 10 bases between. The CDR3 is CASSDYPGSYEQYF. The CDR3 nucleotides read TGTGCCAGCAGCGACTACCCGGGCTCCTACGAGCAGTACTTC. Combining the CDR3 with reference TRBV9 and TRBJ2-7 gives the whole variable domain DSGVTQTPKHLITATGQRVTLRCSPRSGDLSVYWYQQSLDQGLQFLIQYYNGEERAKGNILERFSAQQFPDLHSELNLSSLELGDSALYFCASSDYPGSYEQYFGPGTRLTVT.

This clonotype was seen a handful of times. The chain joins TRBV20-1 to TRBJ2-1, with D maybe TRBD2 (6 bases). The length of the CDR3 is 13 residues. Looked up from germline, CDR1 is DFQATT and CDR2 is SNEGSKA (reference sequence). V was pared by 7 bases and J by 3 bases, with 13 bases between. This CDR3 reads CSVPGVYYNEQFF. The CDR3 nucleotides are TGCAGTGTCCCGGGGGTCTACTACAATGAGCAGTTCTTC.

J is TRBJ2-5 and V is TRBV6-5; D may be TRBD1 (6 bases). This CDR3 contains 13 residues. CDR1 is MNHEY and CDR2 is SVGAGI in the germline V gene. Trimming removed 2 bases at V and 7 bases at J, with 11 bases between. Here the CDR3 DNA reads TGTGCCAGCAGTTACAAGGGGGTAGTGACCCAGTACTTC. Amino acid sequence: CASSYKGVVTQYF.